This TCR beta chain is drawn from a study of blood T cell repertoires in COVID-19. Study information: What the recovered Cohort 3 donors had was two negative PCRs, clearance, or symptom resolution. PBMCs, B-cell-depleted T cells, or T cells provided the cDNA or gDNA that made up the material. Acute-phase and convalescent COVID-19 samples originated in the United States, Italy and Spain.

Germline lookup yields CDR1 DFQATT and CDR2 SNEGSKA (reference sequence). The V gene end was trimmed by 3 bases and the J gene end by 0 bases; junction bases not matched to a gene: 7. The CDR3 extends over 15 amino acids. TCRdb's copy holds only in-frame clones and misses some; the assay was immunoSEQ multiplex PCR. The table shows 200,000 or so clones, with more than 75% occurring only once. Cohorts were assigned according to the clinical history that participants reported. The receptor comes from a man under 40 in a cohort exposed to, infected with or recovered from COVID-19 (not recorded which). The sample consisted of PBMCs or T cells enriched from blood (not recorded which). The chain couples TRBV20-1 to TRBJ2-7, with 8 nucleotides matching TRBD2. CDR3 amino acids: CSASISGGFSYEQYF. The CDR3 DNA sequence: TGCAGTGCTAGTATATCGGGAGGGTTCTCCTACGAGCAGTACTTC.